Each of the 27 T cell receptor beta chains below was sequenced from the same sample in a study of shared clonotypes between healthy human individuals. CD45RO-negative, CCR7-positively selected cells formed the naive CD8 fraction, excluding terminally differentiated effector memory CD45RA+ cells. The assay was immunoSEQ multiplex PCR, and TCRdb's table has in-frame clones only and misses some. The repertoire holds more than 2 million clones, with 90% to 95% as singletons. The sample taken for sequencing was naive CD8+ T cells from PBMCs. The receptors originated from a man aged 18-30 years in good health. Some clones in this sample may be carry-over from other donors' samples.

Turning to this clone: Within the sample, other DNA sequences also encode this same CDR3. The chain carries TRBV7-9 and TRBJ2-1; unclear D gene. Germline V gene sequence: CDR1 SEHNR, CDR2 FQNEAQ (reference sequence). V shed 2 bases and J shed 4 bases, with 12 bases lying between them. The CDR3 sequence is 15 residues long. The CDR3 sequence: CASSLSGQRYNEQFF. The CDR3 region has the DNA TGTGCCAGCAGCTTAAGTGGTCAGAGGTACAATGAGCAGTTCTTC.

J is TRBJ2-7 and V is TRBV6-5; D is unresolved. The germline V gene has CDR1 MNHEY and CDR2 SVGAGI. This CDR3 spans 14 amino acids. The V gene lost 0 bases and the J gene lost 2 bases, with 8 bases spanning the gap. In DNA form, the CDR3 reads TGTGCCAGCAGTTACTCAGGCTACACCTACGAGCAGTACTTC. Amino acid sequence: CASSYSGYTYEQYF.

The chain uses TRBV19 and TRBJ2-7; 7 bases match TRBD1. The V gene end was trimmed by 3 bases and the J gene end by 3 bases; junction bases not matched to a gene: 5. Per germline, CDR1 LNHDA and CDR2 SQIVND (reference sequence). There are 14 residues in the CDR3. The CDR3 DNA is TGTGCCAGTAGTATCGGGACAGATAACTACGAGCAGTACTTC. It translates to CASSIGTDNYEQYF.

The DNA of the CDR3 is TGTGCCAGCAGCTTCCGGGACAGGGGCACAGATACGCAGTATTTT. It is translated as CASSFRDRGTDTQYF. This chain joins TRBV7-9 and TRBJ2-3; 9 bases map to TRBD1. The CDR3 sequence is 15 residues long. Germline values: CDR1 SEHNR, CDR2 FQNEAQ (reference sequence). V was clipped by 3 bases and J by 1 base; unmatched bases: 2.

The chain carries TRBV15 and TRBJ1-5, with D possibly being TRBD1 (5 bases). Deletions cut 1 base from V and 4 bases from J, with 11 bases between. Germline V gene data show CDR1 as LNHNV and CDR2 as YYDKDF (reference sequence). This CDR3 is built from 15 residues. The CDR3 region has the DNA TGTGCCACCAGCAGAGCCTCAGGGAGAAATCAGCCCCAGCATTTT. Translated, it gives CATSRASGRNQPQHF.

This clone was seen once. The chain links TRBV6-5 to TRBJ2-7; 13 positions match TRBD2. The CDR3 totals 15 residues. Germline V gives CDR1 MNHEY, CDR2 SVGAGI. The V gene end was trimmed by 6 bases and the J gene end by 5 bases; junction bases not matched to a gene: 7. The CDR3 loop reads CASRSGLAGDHEQYF. The CDR3 nucleotides read TGTGCCAGCAGATCCGGACTAGCGGGAGATCACGAGCAGTACTTC.

The genes are TRBV7-9 and TRBJ1-2; 10 bases are shared with TRBD1. The V gene end was trimmed by 5 bases and the J gene end by 6 bases; junction bases not matched to a gene: 6. CDR3 length: 14 amino acids. In germline, CDR1 is SEHNR, CDR2 FQNEAQ (reference sequence). The CDR3 spells CASSITGTGDGYTF. CDR3 bases: TGTGCCAGCAGCATAACCGGGACAGGGGATGGCTACACCTTC.

This clone was detected only a few times. The chain uses TRBV4-1 and TRBJ1-2; D is uncertain. This CDR3 has 17 residues. V gave up 0 bases and J gave up 2 bases, with 16 bases separating them. Germline V CDR1 and CDR2: MGHRA, YSYEKL. CDR3 protein: CASSQDSLSAGNYGYTF. The CDR3 DNA reads TGCGCCAGCAGCCAAGATTCGCTCTCGGCAGGAAACTATGGCTACACCTTC.

The chain has TRBV27 and TRBJ2-7; weak D call: TRBD2 (6 bases). Germline lookup yields CDR1 MNHEY and CDR2 SMNVEV (reference sequence). The CDR3 extends over 14 amino acids. V was clipped by 7 bases and J by 0 bases, with 13 bases between them. CDR3 sequence reads: CASTSSGLSYEQYF. The CDR3 DNA is TGTGCCAGCACTTCGTCGGGACTCTCCTACGAGCAGTACTTC.

This clone was recorded once. The gene calls are TRBV6-1 and TRBJ2-7; the match to TRBD1 covers 7 bases. The CDR3 is 13 amino acids. The junction had 9 bases not matched to a gene; V was cut back by 6 bases and J by 7 bases. The germline V gene encodes CDR1 MNHNS and CDR2 SASEGT. The DNA of the CDR3 is TGTGCCAGCAGCCGAGACAGGGCGAAAGAGCAGTACTTC. Its protein is CASSRDRAKEQYF.

The gene calls are TRBV7-9 and TRBJ1-1, with D perhaps matching TRBD1 (6 bases). Germline CDR1 reads SEHNR; CDR2 reads FQNEAQ (reference sequence). The CDR3 extends over 16 amino acids. Trimming pared 1 base from V and 1 base from J, leaving 13 bases between. The CDR3 nucleotides read TGTGCCAGCAGCTTAGTCCCCAGGGGAGGGAACACTGAAGCTTTCTTT. It is translated as CASSLVPRGGNTEAFF.

V and J are TRBV5-4 and TRBJ2-7; 10 bases line up with TRBD1. CDR1 is SGHNT, CDR2 YYREEE, per germline (reference sequence). The trim removed 4 bases at V and 4 bases at J, leaving 11 bases unmatched. The CDR3 consists of 16 residues. CDR3 sequence: CASSPRFGTGEYEQYF. Written as DNA, the CDR3 is TGTGCCAGCAGCCCAAGGTTCGGGACAGGGGAATACGAGCAGTACTTC.

The rearrangement joins TRBV9 to TRBJ2-1; the match to TRBD1 covers 10 bases. The CDR3 is made up of 16 amino acids. Germline V gene lookup returns CDR1 SGDLS and CDR2 YYNGEE. J gave up 7 bases and V 0 bases, and 7 bases lay outside the gene matches. CDR3 DNA sequence: TGTGCCAGCAGCGTAGCGGGACAGGGGTTCTCGAATGAGCAGTTCTTC. Translation gives CASSVAGQGFSNEQFF.

V gene TRBV19 combines with J gene TRBJ2-7; 13 bases align to TRBD2. The CDR3 consists of 15 residues. CDR1 and CDR2 (germline): LNHDA, SQIVND (reference sequence). The ends lost 5 bases at V and 5 bases at J; junction bases unmatched: 6. The CDR3 sequence: CASSFRTSGRNEQYF. As DNA, the CDR3 is TGTGCCAGTAGTTTCAGGACTAGCGGGAGAAACGAGCAGTACTTC.

There are a few counts of this clone. This chain uses TRBV2 with TRBJ1-1; D not certain. The germline gives CDR1 SNHLY, CDR2 FYNNEI. Trimming shortened V by 6 bases and J by 11 bases, and 13 bases separated the two germline ends. This CDR3 has 11 residues. CDR3 protein: CASSQGLGAFF. For the CDR3, the DNA is TGTGCCAGCAGCCAAGGTTTGGGCGCTTTCTTT.

The rearrangement uses TRBV2 and TRBJ1-1; no definite D call. Germline CDR1 SNHLY, CDR2 FYNNEI. Trimming removed 5 bases at V and 0 bases at J, with 10 bases between. The CDR3 loop spans 14 amino acids. The CDR3 DNA follows: TGTGCCAGCAGTCCAAACCCAATGAACACTGAAGCTTTCTTT. Translating gives CASSPNPMNTEAFF.

This chain uses TRBV9 with TRBJ2-7; 9 bases line up with TRBD2. V lost 4 bases and J lost 4; bases outside the gene matches: 6. The CDR3 is 14 amino acids. Germline values: CDR1 SGDLS, CDR2 YYNGEE. CDR3: CASSTGTSRYEQYF. In DNA form, the CDR3 reads TGTGCCAGCAGCACCGGGACTAGCAGGTACGAGCAGTACTTC.

With regard to this clone: Different DNA sequences within this sample yield the same CDR3. The chain recombines TRBV27 with TRBJ1-1, with D tentatively TRBD1 (6 bases). V was shortened by 2 bases and J by 4 bases, with 8 bases between the two germline ends. The CDR3 length is 13 residues. Germline V lookup: CDR1 MNHEY, CDR2 SMNVEV (reference sequence). The CDR3 loop reads CASSLRGGTEAFF. DNA of the CDR3: TGTGCCAGCAGTTTAAGGGGGGGCACTGAAGCTTTCTTT.

CDR3 coding DNA: TGTGCCACCAAAGAGAGGTCCTACAATGAGCAGTTCTTC. Residues: CATKERSYNEQFF. The chain joins TRBV7-8 to TRBJ2-1; no definite D call. This CDR3 contains 13 residues. CDR1 and CDR2 from the germline V gene are SGHVS and FQNEAQ. V lost 10 bases and J 1 base, leaving 11 bases between the germline ends.

The V call is TRBV19, the J call TRBJ1-1; D is perhaps TRBD1 (5 bases). Germline-derived CDR1 and CDR2 are LNHDA and SQIVND (reference sequence). Trimming removed 3 bases at V and 4 bases at J, with 12 bases between. The CDR3 runs to 14 residues. In nucleotides, the CDR3 is TGTGCCAGTAGTATTTGGGGCCAGGGCACTGAAGCTTTCTTT. It yields the protein CASSIWGQGTEAFF.

The chain has TRBV9 and TRBJ2-7; TRBD1 is a possible D gene (6 bases). Between the trimmed V and J ends, which lost 0 bases and 0 bases, there was a span of 10 bases. There are 15 residues in the CDR3. CDR1 and CDR2 from the germline V gene are SGDLS and YYNGEE. CDR3 bases: TGTGCCAGCAGCGTAGGGGACACCAACTCCTACGAGCAGTACTTC. Amino acid sequence: CASSVGDTNSYEQYF.

The rearrangement joins TRBV4-3 to TRBJ2-1, with 10 bases matching TRBD2. The germline V gene has CDR1 LGHNA and CDR2 YSLEER. The CDR3 is made up of 18 amino acids. V trimming: 1 base; J trimming: 8 bases; junction bases outside the gene matches: 14. In nucleotides, the CDR3 is TGCGCCAGCAGCCAAGGGACTAGCGGAATCAACCTCGGGGATGAGCAGTTCTTC. This encodes CASSQGTSGINLGDEQFF.

The chain combines TRBV6-6 with TRBJ2-7, with a possible D match to TRBD2 (6 bases). CDR3 length equals 15 residues. The germline gives CDR1 MNHNY, CDR2 SVGAGI (reference sequence). Deletions cut 2 bases from V and 4 bases from J, with 15 bases between. The CDR3 DNA reads TGTGCCAGCAGTTACGCCCCCGGACTACCGTACGAGCAGTACTTC. Protein product: CASSYAPGLPYEQYF.

The table lists this clone with a count of one. The chain combines TRBV9 with TRBJ2-1; D is ambiguous. The CDR3 length is 13 residues. Germline loops: CDR1 SGDLS, CDR2 YYNGEE. Trimming pared 2 bases from V and 8 bases from J, leaving 11 bases between. CDR3 bases: TGTGCCAGCAGCGTGGGTAGTACCTATGAGCAGTTCTTC. Its translation: CASSVGSTYEQFF.

This chain uses TRBV10-3 with TRBJ2-1; D not certain. With 3 bases removed from V and 9 bases from J, the gap between germline ends came to 15 bases. This CDR3 spans 14 amino acids. Per germline, CDR1 ENHRY and CDR2 SYGVKD. In DNA form, the CDR3 reads TGTGCCATCAGTGACTTGATTGGAGACGGTGAGCAGTTCTTC. The encoded protein is CAISDLIGDGEQFF.

This chain connects TRBV12-5 to TRBJ1-1; a possible D gene is TRBD1 (5 bases). The length of the CDR3 is 16 residues. V lost 3 bases and J lost 7, with 21 bases in between. Germline V gene sequence: CDR1 LGHNT, CDR2 FRNRAP. CDR3 coding DNA: TGTGCTAGTGGTTTTCTTCCCCCTATCGGGGGGTTTGAAGCTTTCTTT. It yields the protein CASGFLPPIGGFEAFF.

This chain connects TRBV27 to TRBJ2-5; weak D call: TRBD1 (5 bases). The CDR3 extends over 13 amino acids. The V end lost 6 bases, the J end lost 4 bases, and 12 bases lay between the germline ends. The germline CDR1 and CDR2 sequences are MNHEY and SMNVEV (reference sequence). The CDR3 nucleotides are TGTGCCAGCAGATCAACCCAGGGAGAGACCCAGTACTTC. Encoded protein: CASRSTQGETQYF.